The rows below give T cell receptor beta chains drawn from one sample of a study of blood T cell repertoires in COVID-19. Clones were sequenced by immunoSEQ multiplex PCR, and TCRdb holds only the in-frame ones, with some missing. The repertoire has over 85,000 clones, approximately 80% of them found once; the top ten carry about 17%. The sequenced sample consisted of peripheral blood. The receptor source for this set is a woman aged 55-69 years with acute or convalescent COVID-19. CDR3s include the opening cysteine and the closing phenylalanine or tryptophan. The D gene is left open where the match is weak. Expanded clones get a size class; other rows say once, few or many, or leave the size out.

j_gene: TRBJ1-6; v_gene: TRBV7-9; abundance: NA; d_gene: NA; len: 14; CDR3aa: CASSSSGDYSPLHF; CDR3nt: TGTGCCAGCAGCTCCTCAGGGGATTATTCACCCCTCCACTTT
j_gene: TRBJ1-6; v_gene: TRBV4-3; abundance: NA; d_gene: NA; len: 14; CDR3aa: CASSLRDTASPLHF; CDR3nt: TGCGCCAGCAGCCTCCGGGACACGGCCTCACCCCTCCACTTT
j_gene: TRBJ2-1; v_gene: TRBV28; abundance: NA; d_gene: TRBD1; len: 15; CDR3aa: CASSWTGRRYNEQFF; CDR3nt: TGTGCCAGCAGCTGGACAGGGAGGCGTTACAATGAGCAGTTCTTC
j_gene: TRBJ1-6; v_gene: TRBV2; abundance: medium-sized; d_gene: NA; len: 18; CDR3aa: CASSELGRQSSYNSPLHF; CDR3nt: TGTGCCAGCAGTGAATTGGGCCGACAGAGCTCCTATAATTCACCCCTCCACTTT
j_gene: TRBJ1-6; v_gene: TRBV7-2; abundance: NA; d_gene: NA; len: 13; CDR3aa: CASRDSHNSPLHF; CDR3nt: TGTGCCAGCAGGGACAGTCATAATTCACCCCTCCACTTT
j_gene: TRBJ2-2; v_gene: TRBV6-5; abundance: NA; d_gene: TRBD1; len: 15; CDR3aa: CASSVDRGLTGELFF; CDR3nt: TGTGCCAGCAGCGTGGACAGGGGCCTGACCGGGGAGCTGTTTTTT
j_gene: TRBJ2-4; v_gene: TRBV30; abundance: NA; d_gene: TRBD2; len: 13; CDR3aa: CAWSGGIQNIQYF; CDR3nt: TGTGCCTGGTCGGGGGGGATACAAAACATTCAGTACTTC
j_gene: TRBJ1-2; v_gene: TRBV10-3; abundance: once; d_gene: NA; len: 15; CDR3aa: CAISERGIEGYGYTF; CDR3nt: TGTGCCATCAGTGAGAGGGGGATCGAGGGCTATGGCTACACCTTC
j_gene: TRBJ1-1; v_gene: TRBV5-1; abundance: NA; d_gene: TRBD1; len: 14; CDR3aa: CASSLQGAGTEAFF; CDR3nt: TGCGCCAGCAGCCTACAGGGGGCGGGGACTGAAGCTTTCTTT
j_gene: TRBJ2-7; v_gene: TRBV6-2/TRBV6-3; abundance: NA; d_gene: NA; len: 11; CDR3aa: CASSRDYEQYF; CDR3nt: TGTGCCAGCAGTCGCGACTACGAGCAGTACTTC
j_gene: TRBJ1-2; v_gene: TRBV13; abundance: NA; d_gene: NA; len: 15; CDR3aa: CASSLGLQGNYGYTF; CDR3nt: TGTGCCAGCAGCTTAGGCTTGCAGGGGAACTATGGCTACACCTTC
j_gene: TRBJ1-5; v_gene: TRBV4-1; abundance: NA; d_gene: TRBD1; len: 16; CDR3aa: CASRPFLRGRGQPQHF; CDR3nt: TGCGCCAGCAGACCGTTCCTAAGGGGGCGAGGGCAGCCCCAGCATTTT
j_gene: TRBJ1-1; v_gene: TRBV19; abundance: once; d_gene: TRBD1; len: 14; CDR3aa: CASSSIGGRTEAFF; CDR3nt: TGTGCCAGTAGTAGTATAGGGGGCCGGACTGAAGCTTTCTTT
j_gene: TRBJ1-2; v_gene: TRBV28; abundance: NA; d_gene: NA; len: 13; CDR3aa: CASSVHTIYGYTF; CDR3nt: TGTGCCAGCAGTGTCCATACTATATATGGCTACACCTTC
j_gene: TRBJ2-5; v_gene: TRBV5-1; abundance: NA; d_gene: TRBD2; len: 14; CDR3aa: CASSFGRGGETQYF; CDR3nt: TGCGCCAGCAGCTTCGGTAGGGGAGGGGAGACCCAGTACTTC
j_gene: TRBJ2-3; v_gene: TRBV5-6; abundance: few; d_gene: NA; len: 13; CDR3aa: CASSTGSTDTQYF; CDR3nt: TGTGCCAGCAGCACCGGGTCCACAGATACGCAGTATTTT
j_gene: TRBJ1-2; v_gene: TRBV11-3; abundance: NA; d_gene: NA; len: 14; CDR3aa: CASSLGAGRRGYTF; CDR3nt: TGTGCCAGCAGCTTGGGAGCAGGAAGGCGTGGCTACACCTTC
j_gene: TRBJ2-1; v_gene: TRBV24-1; abundance: few; d_gene: TRBD2; len: 19; CDR3aa: CATSDQGGKGLAGLNEQFF; CDR3nt: TGTGCCACCAGTGACCAAGGGGGAAAGGGACTAGCGGGGTTGAATGAGCAGTTCTTC
j_gene: TRBJ1-1; v_gene: TRBV2; abundance: once; d_gene: NA; len: 13; CDR3aa: CASRVRDTTEAFF; CDR3nt: TGTGCCAGCAGGGTGAGAGATACCACTGAAGCTTTCTTT
j_gene: TRBJ2-7; v_gene: TRBV4-3; abundance: NA; d_gene: NA; len: 15; CDR3aa: CASSQDRSGSYEQYF; CDR3nt: TGCGCCAGCAGCCAAGATAGATCAGGGTCCTACGAGCAGTACTTC
j_gene: TRBJ2-1; v_gene: TRBV14; abundance: once; d_gene: NA; len: 13; CDR3aa: CASSRGAYNEQFF; CDR3nt: TGTGCCAGCAGCCGGGGGGCCTACAATGAGCAGTTCTTC
j_gene: TRBJ2-6; v_gene: TRBV18; abundance: NA; d_gene: NA; len: 18; CDR3aa: CASSPPFLRLSGANVLTF; CDR3nt: TGTGCCAGCTCACCACCGTTTCTACGACTCTCTGGGGCCAACGTCCTGACTTTC
j_gene: TRBJ1-5; v_gene: TRBV6-1; abundance: once; d_gene: NA; len: 17; CDR3aa: CASSESVGGRGNQPQHF; CDR3nt: TGTGCCAGCAGTGAATCAGTAGGGGGTCGGGGCAATCAGCCCCAGCATTTT
j_gene: TRBJ1-1; v_gene: TRBV11-3; abundance: NA; d_gene: NA; len: 13; CDR3aa: CASSWDTRAQAFF; CDR3nt: TGTGCCAGCAGCTGGGACACACGAGCCCAAGCTTTCTTT
j_gene: TRBJ2-5; v_gene: TRBV15; abundance: NA; d_gene: TRBD2; len: 16; CDR3aa: CATSSYSGGSRGTQYF; CDR3nt: TGTGCCACCAGCAGTTATAGCGGGGGTTCCCGGGGGACCCAGTACTTC
j_gene: TRBJ1-3; v_gene: TRBV9; abundance: NA; d_gene: NA; len: 14; CDR3aa: CASSVGTSGNTIYF; CDR3nt: TGTGCCAGCAGCGTGGGCACCTCTGGAAACACCATATATTTT
j_gene: TRBJ1-1; v_gene: TRBV12-3/TRBV12-4; abundance: NA; d_gene: NA; len: 13; CDR3aa: CASSLRVDTEAFF; CDR3nt: TGTGCCAGCAGTTTGAGGGTTGACACTGAAGCTTTCTTT
j_gene: TRBJ1-1; v_gene: TRBV4-3; abundance: NA; d_gene: NA; len: 14; CDR3aa: CASSQVNMNTEAFF; CDR3nt: TGCGCCAGCAGCCAAGTTAACATGAACACTGAAGCTTTCTTT
j_gene: TRBJ2-7; v_gene: TRBV7-9; abundance: once; d_gene: TRBD1; len: 16; CDR3aa: CASSPPGTAIPYEQYF; CDR3nt: TGTGCCAGCAGCCCACCAGGGACAGCAATTCCCTACGAGCAGTACTTC
j_gene: TRBJ1-5; v_gene: TRBV3-1/TRBV3-2; abundance: NA; d_gene: NA; len: 19; CDR3aa: CASSPHLTSEPDSNQPQHF; CDR3nt: TGTGCCAGCAGCCCGCACCTGACATCCGAACCCGATAGCAATCAGCCCCAGCATTTT
j_gene: TRBJ1-1; v_gene: TRBV5-4; abundance: NA; d_gene: TRBD1; len: 17; CDR3aa: CASSFNPGQGWNTEAFF; CDR3nt: TGTGCCAGCAGCTTTAATCCTGGACAGGGGTGGAACACTGAAGCTTTCTTT
j_gene: TRBJ2-1; v_gene: TRBV9; abundance: NA; d_gene: TRBD2; len: 16; CDR3aa: CASSVGLAGAVNEQFF; CDR3nt: TGTGCCAGCAGCGTAGGACTAGCGGGGGCTGTAAATGAGCAGTTCTTC